The entry below gives a single T cell receptor (beta chain) sequence along with its context. It lacks a known antigen. This entry is derived from a study of cytomegalovirus exposure and HLA in healthy donors (dated by TCRdb to 2017 to 2019). Broadly, across the study: An earlier analysis of 550 to 700 of the donors reported roughly 270 Gb of sequence data and more than 90 million unique TCR beta sequences from about 179 million T cells. To predict cytomegalovirus infection status, the study brought together high-throughput TCR immunosequencing, statistical association of individual TCRs with disease status, and machine learning. To study patterns of TCR occurrence, a later analysis re-analyzed previously published TCR beta repertoires from around 700 donors and added high-resolution HLA genotyping. The study used immunosequencing to profile the T cell repertoires of 666 subjects and linked those repertoires to cytomegalovirus serostatus. Of the roughly 390 genotyped donors, less than 85% were placed in the genetic ancestry cluster associated with self-reported Caucasian donors. The number of donors typed differed by locus, with about 629-640 for A, B, C, DRB1 and DQB1, roughly 550 for DQA1, 600 to 610 for DPA1, and under 490 for DPB1. Donor age, sex, ethnicity and CMV serostatus were compiled alongside the repertoire data. Among 350 to 400 genotyped donors of the cohort, an average of roughly 240,000 unique TCR beta nucleotide sequences were sequenced per donor, about a sixth of them non-productive. Rather than drawing on any new phenotypic data, the later analysis identified candidate immune exposures from TCR beta sequences and the way those sequences occurred across donors. The aim of the study was to test whether cataloging public T cell receptors could identify signatures of past pathogen exposure. A later genetic analysis used genome-wide SNP genotypes for about 55% of the 666 donors, treating that subset as a discovery cohort. An early release that covered some 640 HLA-typed donors contained approximately 300 gigabases of sequencing data and 75 million to 100 million unique TCR sequences. To decide whether each TCR beta V gene segment behaved as functional or pseudogenic, an earlier analysis of some 600 of the donors relied on high-throughput TCR beta sequencing. In addition to the first cohort of 500 to 850 subjects, a separate validation cohort of about 120 different subjects was used. Because of strong linkage in the cohort, 5 or 6 DR-DQ haplotypes were treated as single units for association and clustering. All discovery cohort repertoires had been generated using a single sequencing platform. HLA typing included class I and class II loci at four-digit resolution.

V sheds 10 bases and J sheds 6 bases, leaving 5 bases between their ends. In the germline V gene (reference sequence), CDR1 corresponds to SEHNR and CDR2 to FQNEAQ. The CDR3, from cysteine to phenylalanine, totals 9 residues. Here the CDR3 DNA is all that survives: 27 bases in frame from base 1. Libraries came from the immunoSEQ multiplex PCR assay. A mixture of 60 forward primers for TCR Vbeta segments and 13 reverse primers for TCR Jbeta segments was used in the multiplex PCR. The CDR3 region of rearranged TCR beta genes was amplified from genomic DNA with a multiplex PCR assay. The Illumina HiSeq System was used to sequence the amplified TCR beta libraries as 87-base-pair reads. In the authors' own workflow: In a later analysis, some 80 million unique TCR beta chains were counted across the 650 to 700 repertoires, and roughly 11 million of these chains were shared by at least two donors. To remove PCR and sequencing errors, raw reads were error-corrected and collapsed into unique sequences using a nearest-neighbor algorithm that merged closely related sequences. V, D and J gene segments were assigned by aligning CDR3 sequences to IMGT reference sequences. For a sequence to be retained, a match of at least six nucleotides was required to both a V gene segment and a J gene segment. A rearrangement counted as productive if the CDR3 had no stop codons and remained in frame with V and J, and every other rearrangement counted as non-productive. Following IMGT convention, CDR3 was defined as the stretch from the second conserved V-encoded cysteine up to the conserved J-encoded phenylalanine. The earlier analysis of 500 to 600 of the donors excluded sequences that lacked an unambiguous match to a single V gene segment. An earlier analysis of about 600 of the donors called V segments functional above 56.7% productive rearrangements and segregating when the between-donor standard deviation exceeded 5%. A statistical classification framework was developed to diagnose cytomegalovirus status using the catalog of TCR beta chain sequences. A later analysis assigned V and J genes by comparing TCR nucleotide sequences with IMGT/GENE-DB human TR gene sequences. Using the TCRdist pipeline, a later analysis assigned CDR3 sequences along with most-parsimonious VDJ recombination scenarios. In a later analysis, each TCR beta chain was defined by its CDR3 amino acid sequence together with its V-gene family, and reads without a unique V-gene family were excluded. A later analysis removed 592 highly shared, low-generation-probability nucleotide sequences to deal with suspected cross-contamination and a sequencing artifact. A later analysis calculated a clonal expansion index for each public chain from normalized within-repertoire ranks of inferred template counts. In a later analysis, generation probabilities were computed with a VDJ recombination model fitted to out-of-frame rearrangements, and the resulting probabilities were checked against IGoR. A later analysis scored TCR-TCR, TCR-HLA and TCR-CMV co-occurrence with hypergeometric tests, applying a repertoire-size bias correction to TCR pairs. To estimate false discovery rates, a later analysis permuted the HLA or CMV assignments 20 times. A later analysis grouped co-occurring TCRs with DBSCAN, adding TCRdist sequence similarity when clustering within HLA-allele-positive subsets. For co-occurrence clustering, repertoires with fewer than 30,000 or more than 120,000 public chains were excluded, along with a handful of repertoires with anomalous nucleotide sharing. In its TCRdb copy, this immuneACCESS table keeps in-frame sequences only and misses some clones. Where compared with another copy, unresolved V genes explain less than half of these, and the others have no known cause. The V and J calls and the clone size are those of that table, but D and trimming were determined from the DNA. The data table for this sample lists 65,000 to 85,000 clones. The top ten hold about 1.5% of the sample.

What the study reported, not specific to this receptor: The classifier was reported to diagnose cytomegalovirus status with high specificity and sensitivity in both the original cohort and the validation cohort. A later analysis reported that several top co-occurrence clusters appeared linked to parvovirus B19, influenza, CMV and Epstein-Barr virus. A later genetic analysis associated a missense DCLRE1C variant with V-gene and J-gene trimming of TCR beta chains, and an independent cohort replicated the association. In a later analysis, most CMV-associated TCR beta chains were found to appear HLA-restricted, with HLA associations seemingly driven largely by CMV exposure. In a later analysis, HLA-associated TCR beta chains were found to be more clonally expanded and to have lower generation probabilities than equally common non-associated chains. Because the 87-base-pair reads could not distinguish some IMGT-functional V segments, including TRBV6-2 and TRBV6-3, those segments were excluded. In an earlier analysis of 587 of the donors, most TCR beta V segments were observed in productive rearrangements about 87% or about 30% of the time, broadly matching IMGT annotations. For the cohort, immune exposure information was limited to CMV serostatus. Compared with the 666-donor mean, donors in an Asian-associated ancestry cluster had fewer N-insertions in productive TCRs, according to a later genetic analysis. In a later analysis, TCR association rates were found to vary across HLA loci, with the most associated TCRs seen for DRB1 alleles and the fewest for HLA-C alleles. Three of the identified cytomegalovirus-associated TCR beta chains were confirmed in vitro to be specific for cytomegalovirus antigens. A later analysis associated 15,000 to 20,000 TCR beta sequences with specific HLA alleles at a false discovery rate of 0.05. A further reported finding was that TCR beta sequences accurately predicted the HLA-A and HLA-B alleles for most subjects in the first cohort. A total of about 180 TCR beta chains were listed by the study as associated with cytomegalovirus. Correlated functional status among segregating V segments might reflect linkage disequilibrium, but an unknown experimental factor could not be ruled out. Only TCR beta chains were sequenced in this cohort, and the absence of alpha or paired-chain data limited detectable features. Roughly uniform sequencing depth across donors was assumed in presence/absence analyses, although this assumption may not hold. Most TCR sequences were seen in very few donors, while some public TCRs were found in many individuals. A cluster of highly shared sequence variants was judged likely to represent a technical artifact of the sequencing pipeline. Because HLA typing was missing for some donors at each locus, association tests included only the typed subset. According to the authors, the approach could potentially be generalized to other disease states and immunological phenotypes. About 17 rarely observed V segments, including chromosome 9 orphons, were excluded from the earlier analysis of approximately 500 of the donors because counts were too low. When HLA alleles, especially DR and DQ, strongly co-occurred, TCR associations were difficult to assign to individual alleles.

In total, roughly 710 healthy bone marrow donors made up the cohort. Cohort members were all nominally healthy when sampled, although unrecorded immune exposures were likely present. The donor was CMV seronegative and belonged to the group of under 400 seronegative cohort members. Every donor gave a peripheral blood sample, and the peripheral blood mononuclear cells from that sample were used for TCR beta sequencing. The Qiagen DNeasy Blood Extraction Kit was used to extract genomic DNA from the blood cell samples. The receptor chain draws on TRBV7-9 and TRBJ2-3; matching of 5 bases hints at TRBD2 as the D gene. The TCR originated in a woman aged 60 to 75 in good health and CMV-seronegative. Sequenced: PBMCs. The CDR3 amino acid sequence is: CATGDTQYF. In nucleotide form, the sequence is TGTGCCACGGGGGATACGCAGTATTTT.